This T cell receptor beta chain was profiled in a study of T cells in Graves' hyperthyroidism and ophthalmopathy. Amplification targeted TCR beta CDR3 regions from RNA transcripts. A first-round RT-PCR of the TCR CDR3 used the HTBI primer set. MiXCR was run by TCRdb on the multiplex PCR reads, yielding one entry per CDR3 protein. The repertoire has approximately 400,000 distinct CDR3 sequences, around a sixth of them found once; the top ten carry over 12%. The germline V gene encodes CDR1 SEHNR and CDR2 FQNEAQ (reference sequence). V was trimmed by 3 bases and J by 7 bases, leaving 12 bases between them. The CDR3 covers 14 residues.

The TCR comes from a woman aged 18-29 years with Graves' hyperthyroidism. V gene TRBV7-9 combines with J gene TRBJ1-4; D may be TRBD1 (5 bases). Source material: blood. The chain's CDR3 is CASSFTGPSEKLFF. The CDR3 DNA reads as TGTGCCAGCAGCTTCACGGGGCCTAGTGAAAAACTGTTTTTT.